Presented here are 9 T cell receptor beta chains from one specimen sequenced in a study of blood T cell repertoires in COVID-19. Method: immunoSEQ multiplex PCR; TCRdb's copy keeps in-frame clones and lacks some. This sample has approximately 260,000 clones, with 70% to 90% found just once. Material for sequencing was peripheral blood. These TCRs come from a man in his 60s who had recovered from COVID-19.

The V call is TRBV7-2, the J call TRBJ1-2; D is undetermined. Per germline, CDR1 SGHTA and CDR2 FQGNSA. The germline V and J ends were trimmed by 1 base and 3 bases, with 12 bases remaining between them. The length of the CDR3 is 15 residues. As DNA, the CDR3 is TGTGCCAGCAGCTTAGAATTCTCGGACTACTATGGCTACACCTTC. This gives the protein CASSLEFSDYYGYTF.

The J gene is TRBJ2-3, the V gene TRBV24-1, with 9 bases lining up with TRBD2. The junction had 1 base not matched to a gene; V was cut back by 0 bases and J by 1 base. This CDR3 region has 16 residues. Germline lookup yields CDR1 KGHDR and CDR2 SFDVKD. In DNA, the CDR3 is TGTGCCACCAGTGATTTGGCGGGGGGGCGCACAGATACGCAGTATTTT. Translating gives CATSDLAGGRTDTQYF.

The V call is TRBV11-3, the J call TRBJ2-1, with a possible D match to TRBD1 (6 bases). Trimming pared 0 bases from V and 3 bases from J, leaving 9 bases between. CDR1 SGHNT and CDR2 YENEEA come from the germline V gene. CDR3 size: 15 residues. CDR3 protein: CASSLETGYYNEQFF. CDR3 sequence (DNA): TGTGCCAGCAGCTTAGAAACAGGGTACTACAATGAGCAGTTCTTC.

This clone was picked up one time. V usage is TRBV29-1 and J usage is TRBJ1-4, with D possibly being TRBD1 (5 bases). V lost 6 bases and J lost 7, with 9 bases in between. Germline CDR1 reads SQVTM; CDR2 reads ANQGSEA. The CDR3 has 11 amino acids. This CDR3 reads CSVDTGEKLFF. As DNA, the CDR3 is TGCAGCGTCGATACAGGTGAAAAACTGTTTTTT.

The chain uses TRBV4-1 and TRBJ2-3, with D possibly matching TRBD2 (5 bases). Germline CDR1 reads MGHRA; CDR2 reads YSYEKL. Trimming removed 4 bases at V and 6 bases at J, with 11 bases between. The CDR3 extends over 13 amino acids. The CDR3 DNA reads as TGCGCCAGCAGCCTCCAGCGCGGGGATACGCAGTATTTT. Translation gives CASSLQRGDTQYF.

The chain's CDR3 is CATSDPLDKVGEKLFF. CDR3 in DNA: TGTGCCACCAGTGATCCCTTGGACAAGGTTGGTGAAAAACTGTTTTTT. The chain carries TRBV24-1 and TRBJ1-4; possibly TRBD1 for D (5 bases). Germline-derived CDR1 and CDR2 are KGHDR and SFDVKD. The CDR3 covers 16 residues. V was pared by 3 bases and J by 7 bases, with 17 bases between.

This clone has a single count. This rearrangement joins TRBV14 to TRBJ2-5; 13 nucleotides line up with TRBD2. Germline V gives CDR1 SGHDN, CDR2 FVKESK. There are 16 residues in the CDR3. The ends lost 1 base at V and 4 bases at J; junction bases unmatched: 3. The CDR3 is CASSQGTSGSRETQYF. CDR3 sequence (DNA): TGTGCCAGCAGCCAAGGGACTAGCGGGAGTAGAGAGACCCAGTACTTC.

The chain couples TRBV28 to TRBJ1-5; 7 nucleotides align to TRBD1. CDR3 size: 15 residues. CDR1 and CDR2 (germline): MDHEN, SYDVKM. The junction had 11 bases not matched to a gene; V was cut back by 5 bases and J by 7 bases. CDR3 in DNA: TGTGCCAGCAGTCCCCTTACAGGGGTGAGGCAGCCCCAGCATTTT. Its protein is CASSPLTGVRQPQHF.

This chain links TRBV6-6 with TRBJ2-6; D gene unclear. The CDR3 extends over 16 amino acids. V dropped 0 bases and J dropped 4 bases, with 10 bases sitting between them. CDR1 and CDR2 (germline): MNHNY, SVGAGI (reference sequence). The CDR3 DNA sequence: TGTGCCAGCAGTTACTCGGCCAGTAACGGGGCCAACGTCCTGACTTTC. It is translated as CASSYSASNGANVLTF.